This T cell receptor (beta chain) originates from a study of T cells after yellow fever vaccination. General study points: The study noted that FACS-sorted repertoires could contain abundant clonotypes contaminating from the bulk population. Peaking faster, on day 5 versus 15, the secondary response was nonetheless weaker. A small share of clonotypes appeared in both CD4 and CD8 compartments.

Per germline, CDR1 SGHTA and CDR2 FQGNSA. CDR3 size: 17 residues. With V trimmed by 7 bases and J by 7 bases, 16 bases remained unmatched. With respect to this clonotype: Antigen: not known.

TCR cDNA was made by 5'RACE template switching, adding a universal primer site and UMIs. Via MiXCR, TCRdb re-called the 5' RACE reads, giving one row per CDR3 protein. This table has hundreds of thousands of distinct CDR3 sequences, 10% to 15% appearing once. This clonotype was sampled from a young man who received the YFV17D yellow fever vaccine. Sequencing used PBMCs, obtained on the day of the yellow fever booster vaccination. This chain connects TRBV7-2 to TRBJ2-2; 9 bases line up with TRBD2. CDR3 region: CASTLVLAGPPGGELFF. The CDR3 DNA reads TGTGCCAGCACCCTTGTTCTAGCGGGGCCGCCAGGCGGGGAGCTGTTTTTT.